These 9 T cell receptor beta chains came from one sample sequenced in a study of T cell clones after liver transplantation. Sequenced by immunoSEQ multiplex PCR; TCRdb stores in-frame clones only, minus some. Of 31,000 or so clones listed, around 94% are singletons. The sample in question was CD8+ T cells from blood, obtained 12 months after liver transplant. These receptors were collected from a human patient who received a liver transplant. Some T cells may be graft donor cells.

This sequence joins TRBV9 and TRBJ2-7; the D is unclear. V dropped 0 bases and J dropped 6 bases, with 10 bases sitting between them. The germline V gene has CDR1 SGDLS and CDR2 YYNGEE. This CDR3 is 13 amino acids long. CDR3 loop: CASSVGGTLEQYF. The CDR3 nucleotides read TGTGCCAGCAGCGTAGGTGGAACCCTCGAGCAGTACTTC.

The chain is built from TRBV5-1 and TRBJ2-1; TRBD2 aligns across 9 bases. Losses at the gene ends were 3 bases for V and 8 bases for J; bases not matched to a gene: 12. The germline gives CDR1 SGHRS, CDR2 YFSETQ. This CDR3 comprises 16 residues. CDR3 DNA: TGCGCCAGCAGCTACACCGGGACTAGCTTCGTGCATGAGCAGTTCTTC. This sequence encodes CASSYTGTSFVHEQFF.

The chain uses TRBV2 and TRBJ2-1; the match to TRBD2 covers 11 bases. The CDR3 is 18 amino acids. Germline loops: CDR1 SNHLY, CDR2 FYNNEI. J was trimmed by 0 bases and V by 6 bases; bases with no gene match: 10. CDR3 protein: CASSITSGSDPSYNEQFF. The CDR3 region has the DNA TGTGCCAGCAGCATAACTAGCGGGAGTGACCCCTCCTACAATGAGCAGTTCTTC.

The V gene is TRBV27, the J gene TRBJ1-1; TRBD1 might be the D (5 bases). This CDR3 has 15 amino acids. Germline values: CDR1 MNHEY, CDR2 SMNVEV (reference sequence). V was cut by 3 bases and J by 1 base, with 12 bases left in between. The CDR3 reads CASSFRRQRNTEAFF. The CDR3, as DNA: TGTGCCAGCAGTTTCCGACGACAGCGGAACACTGAAGCTTTCTTT.

The rearrangement joins TRBV18 to TRBJ2-7; D call uncertain. Trimming removed 2 bases at V and 2 bases at J, with 4 bases between. CDR1 and CDR2 (germline): KGHSH, LQKENI. This CDR3 is 12 amino acids long. The CDR3 sequence is CASSPGTYEQYF. The DNA for the CDR3 is TGTGCCAGCTCACCAGGGACCTACGAGCAGTACTTC. The variable domain in full, completed from reference TRBV18 and TRBJ2-7, reads NAGVMQNPRHLVRRRGQEARLRCSPMKGHSHVYWYRQLPEEGLKFMVYLQKENIIDESGMPKERFSAEFPKEGPSILRIQQVVRGDSAAYFCASSPGTYEQYFGPGTRLTVT.

This chain joins TRBV10-1 and TRBJ2-3; 9 bases agree with TRBD2. The CDR3 is made up of 15 amino acids. V was clipped by 4 bases and J by 2 bases; unmatched bases: 4. In germline, CDR1 is WNHNN, CDR2 SYGVQD (reference sequence). CDR3 region: CASSALAGLTDTQYF. As DNA, the CDR3 is TGCGCCAGCAGTGCACTAGCGGGCCTCACAGATACGCAGTATTTT.

The rearrangement links TRBV7-3 to TRBJ1-5; weak D call: TRBD1 (5 bases). V lost 7 bases, J lost 2 bases, and 15 bases lay in between. CDR3 length equals 15 residues. The germline V gene has CDR1 SGHTA and CDR2 FQGTGA. As DNA, the CDR3 is TGTGCCAGCATCTGTGACCCGGGGCGCAATCAGCCCCAGCATTTT. Protein sequence: CASICDPGRNQPQHF.

This sequence joins TRBV2 and TRBJ2-3; 7 bases fit TRBD1. This CDR3 region has 14 residues. CDR1 is SNHLY and CDR2 is FYNNEI in the germline V gene. The ends lost 3 bases at V and 3 bases at J; junction bases unmatched: 3. The CDR3 DNA follows: TGTGCCAGCAGTGAGGACAGGAAAACAGATACGCAGTATTTT. Translated, it gives CASSEDRKTDTQYF. Using reference TRBV2 and TRBJ2-3 for the parts outside the CDR3, the full variable domain is EPEVTQTPSHQVTQMGQEVILRCVPISNHLYFYWYRQILGQKVEFLVSFYNNEISEKSEIFDDQFSVERPDGSNFTLKIRSTKLEDSAMYFCASSEDRKTDTQYFGPGTRLTVL.

This chain joins TRBV5-4 and TRBJ1-3; 7 bases are a match to TRBD1. The CDR3 consists of 16 residues. Trimming took 0 bases from V and 0 from J; bases not matched to a gene: 3. CDR1 is SGHNT, CDR2 YYREEE, per germline (reference sequence). The CDR3: CASSLEAGGSGNTIYF. Written as DNA, the CDR3 is TGTGCCAGCAGCTTGGAGGCAGGGGGCTCTGGAAACACCATATATTTT. Based on the CDR3 plus reference TRBV5-4 and TRBJ1-3, the full variable domain is ETGVTQSPTHLIKTRGQQVTLRCSSQSGHNTVSWYQQALGQGPQFIFQYYREEENGRGNFPPRFSGLQFPNYSSELNVNALELDDSALYLCASSLEAGGSGNTIYFGEGSWLTVV.